Described below is a single T cell receptor (beta chain) sequence and its context. This clone was observed a handful of times. Its antigen remains unidentified. Qualities for individual bases were not recorded, and no much larger clone is one base off. TCRbeta CDR3 regions were amplified from genomic DNA by means of the immunoSEQ Assay, a bias-controlled multiplex PCR. On the authors' methods: Nucleated cell counts per sample were estimated from amplification of reference gene primers within the assay. Sequence reads were collapsed and filtered to measure the absolute abundance of every unique TCRbeta CDR3 rearrangement. For each sample, productive Simpson clonality was calculated as the square root of Simpson's diversity index across productive rearrangements. The table comes from immuneACCESS by way of TCRdb, which keeps in-frame sequences with V and J called. Part of the clones is missing from these tables; in studies checked, under half for an unresolved V gene and the rest for unknown reasons. That table is the source of V, J and clone size, and D and trimming were worked out from the DNA. This sample holds about 220,000 clones; about three quarters were observed only once. The ten largest clonotypes hold 5.5% to 8.5% of the sample.

The entry originates in a study of blood T cell repertoires in COVID-19 (dated by TCRdb to the early 2020s). The study in broad terms: Collaborator samples came from the United States, Italy and Spain and covered acute and convalescent phases of COVID-19. The prospective study material was composed of cDNA or gDNA derived from T cells, B-cell-depleted T cells, or PBMCs. The dataset comprised deeply sampled blood TCRbeta repertoires from subjects exposed to, actively infected with, or recovered from COVID-19. A freely available public database, intended as a resource for researchers studying the immune response to SARS-CoV-2, is where the repertoires were released. The samples were drawn from the first 160 participants of the ongoing ImmuneRACE study and from 1,254 subjects provided by 6 global collaborators. Sample metadata almost always included a de-identified subject ID, COVID-19 status, age in years and sex. Where available, HLA class I and class II types were taken from metadata supplied by the sample provider and were not determined by assay-based typing.

There are 18 amino acids in the CDR3, from cysteine to phenylalanine inclusive. Kept here is only the CDR3 DNA, which spans 54 bases and is read in frame from base 1. CDR1 and CDR2 are read off the germline V gene as SGHTS and YDEGEE. V sheds 0 bases and J sheds 3 bases, leaving 16 bases between their ends. General study outcomes and caveats: How much clinical and demographic metadata was included differed by source and by participant, and the metadata was provided uncurated.

Whole blood was collected in K2EDTA tubes by collaborating institutions according to the institutions' own protocols. Collaborator samples were shipped for TCRbeta analysis as frozen whole blood, isolated PBMCs, or DNA extracted from either sample type. The sample consisted of peripheral blood. The chain was built from TRBV5-8 and TRBJ1-6; a tentative D call is TRBD1 (6 bases match). This clonotype was obtained from a woman aged 70-85 years with acute or convalescent COVID-19. The DNA reads as follows: TGTGCCAGCAGCTTGGTATGGGGGCCGCTTAACTATAATTCACCCCTCCACTTT. This codes for CASSLVWGPLNYNSPLHF.